A single sample is the source of the 21 T cell receptor beta chains below, sequenced in a study of chemoradiotherapy in HPV16-positive cancers. Repertoires were generated with immunoSEQ multiplex PCR, while TCRdb's copy carries only in-frame clones and drops some. The data show about 16,000 clones, over 85% seen once. The sequenced sample was blood, obtained from a patient who underwent chemoradiotherapy. The receptors originated from a human donor with HPV-associated anogenital cancer.

The rearrangement joins TRBV6-5 to TRBJ2-3; D remains unclear. This CDR3 spans 14 amino acids. The germline CDR1 and CDR2 sequences are MNHEY and SVGAGI. Trimming removed 4 bases from V and 6 bases from J, with 14 bases in between. Here the CDR3 reads CASSLGPLLDTQYF. As DNA, the CDR3 is TGTGCCAGCAGTTTAGGACCCTTACTGGATACGCAGTATTTT.

The chain joins TRBV23-1 to TRBJ2-5, with a tentative D call TRBD2 (6 bases). The J call is in doubt because the DNA end fits TRBJ2-7 better. TRBV23-1 is known as an ORF, though its function is uncertain. This CDR3 spans 14 amino acids. The CDR3 sequence is CASSQKPGLYEQYF. CDR3 nucleotide sequence: TGCGCCAGCAGTCAAAAGCCGGGACTCTACGAGCAGTACTTC.

This clone is a singleton in its sample. The chain uses TRBV7-9 and TRBJ2-7; maybe TRBD1 (5 bases). CDR1 SEHNR and CDR2 FQNEAQ come from the germline V gene (reference sequence). The CDR3 covers 15 residues. Trimming took 5 bases from V and 7 from J, leaving 21 bases between them. The chain's CDR3 is CASSISDTATREQYF. The CDR3 DNA is TGTGCCAGCAGCATATCGGACACAGCTACAAGGGAGCAGTACTTC.

This chain joins TRBV6-6 and TRBJ1-2, with TRBD1 identical over 9 bases. The germline V gene has CDR1 MNHNY and CDR2 SVGAGI (reference sequence). J lost 3 bases, V lost 7 bases, and 6 bases had no gene match. The CDR3 is 14 residues long. In DNA, the CDR3 is TGTGCCAGCACCACCGACAGGGGGGACTATGGCTACACCTTC. It translates to CASTTDRGDYGYTF.

The rearrangement joins TRBV4-1 to TRBJ1-6; D is perhaps TRBD1 (6 bases). This CDR3 region has 15 residues. The V end lost 0 bases, the J end lost 10 bases, and 13 bases lay between the germline ends. Germline CDR1 is MGHRA and CDR2 is YSYEKL. CDR3 DNA: TGCGCCAGCAGCCAAGATTGGGACACCAGATCACCCCTCCACTTT. Protein: CASSQDWDTRSPLHF.

The gene calls are TRBV18 and TRBJ2-7, with unresolved D. The CDR3 loop spans 15 amino acids. Germline CDR1 and CDR2: KGHSH and LQKENI. Deletions cut 0 bases from V and 2 bases from J, with 11 bases between. CDR3 in amino acids: CASSPPSDFTYEQYF. DNA for the CDR3: TGTGCCAGCTCACCACCCTCTGACTTCACCTACGAGCAGTACTTC.

The CDR3, as DNA: TGTGCCAGCAGTAACAGTCAGCCCCAGCATTTT. Translating it yields CASSNSQPQHF. V gene TRBV27 combines with J gene TRBJ1-5; D call uncertain. The germline V gene encodes CDR1 MNHEY and CDR2 SMNVEV (reference sequence). V shed 5 bases and J shed 6 bases, with 5 bases lying between them. The CDR3 runs to 11 residues.

The CDR3 protein is CASVIRETNYGYTF. CDR3 DNA sequence: TGTGCCAGCGTTATACGAGAAACTAACTATGGCTACACCTTC. The V and J genes are TRBV2 and TRBJ1-2; D is unclear. Germline V CDR1 and CDR2: SNHLY, FYNNEI. The V end lost 8 bases, the J end lost 0 bases, and 13 bases lay between the germline ends. This CDR3 spans 14 amino acids.

The chain links TRBV9 to TRBJ1-3, with a tentative D call TRBD1 (5 bases). The germline CDR1 and CDR2 sequences are SGDLS and YYNGEE. The germline V and J ends were trimmed by 2 bases and 0 bases, with 9 bases remaining between them. This CDR3 contains 15 residues. The CDR3 reads CASSVDSFSGNTIYF. The DNA for the CDR3 is TGTGCCAGCAGCGTCGACAGCTTCTCTGGAAACACCATATATTTT.

This clone was counted a single time. This chain connects TRBV5-1 to TRBJ2-7; D gene ambiguous. This CDR3 spans 13 amino acids. The germline gives CDR1 SGHRS, CDR2 YFSETQ. The V end lost 1 base, the J end lost 0 bases, and 5 bases lay between the germline ends. The CDR3 spells CASSLQSSYEQYF. CDR3 nucleotides: TGCGCCAGCAGCTTGCAGAGCTCCTACGAGCAGTACTTC. The full variable domain, completed using reference TRBV5-1 and TRBJ2-7, is KAGVTQTPRYLIKTRGQQVTLSCSPISGHRSVSWYQQTPGQGLQFLFEYFSETQRNKGNFPGRFSGRQFSNSRSEMNVSTLELGDSALYLCASSLQSSYEQYFGPGTRLTVT.

The chain is built from TRBV19 and TRBJ1-2; 7 bases are shared with TRBD1. Germline CDR1 reads LNHDA; CDR2 reads SQIVND (reference sequence). The CDR3 covers 14 residues. J lost 7 bases, V lost 0 bases, and 5 bases had no gene match. Here the CDR3 DNA reads TGTGCCAGTAGTATAGATCCGGCAGGGGGTGGCTACACCTTC. Amino acids: CASSIDPAGGGYTF.

This clone has more than one count but fewer than ten. The chain couples TRBV30 to TRBJ1-6, with 8 bases lining up with TRBD1. The germline V gene encodes CDR1 GTSNPN and CDR2 SVGIG (reference sequence). This CDR3 comprises 15 residues. The V gene end was trimmed by 2 bases and the J gene end by 7 bases; junction bases not matched to a gene: 7. The CDR3 nucleotides are TGTGCCTGGAGTTTCACGACAGGGGCGAATTCACCCCTCCACTTT. Amino acids: CAWSFTTGANSPLHF.

Comments on this clone: Other DNA sequences within the sample encode an identical CDR3. The genes are TRBV20-1 and TRBJ1-2; D is undetermined. Trimming took 6 bases from V and 6 from J, leaving 11 bases between them. There are 11 residues in the CDR3. CDR1 DFQATT and CDR2 SNEGSKA come from the germline V gene (reference sequence). The CDR3 DNA reads as TGCAGTGCGGAGGGTCGACATGGCTACACCTTC. This translates into CSAEGRHGYTF.

V is TRBV28 and J is TRBJ2-7; tentative D call: TRBD1 (6 bases). V was clipped by 6 bases and J by 0 bases, with 9 bases between them. The germline V gene has CDR1 MDHEN and CDR2 SYDVKM. This CDR3 is built from 13 residues. CDR3 region: CASRPQGSYEQYF. The CDR3 DNA sequence: TGTGCCAGCAGGCCACAGGGCTCCTACGAGCAGTACTTC.

This clone appeared once. The rearrangement joins TRBV7-6 to TRBJ1-1; D unclear. CDR3 length equals 13 residues. CDR1 is SGHVS and CDR2 is FNYEAQ in the germline V gene. V was cut by 2 bases and J by 4 bases, with 8 bases left in between. CDR3 DNA: TGTGCCAGCAGCTTATCAGTTGCCACTGAAGCTTTCTTT. Residues: CASSLSVATEAFF.

CDR3 sequence: CATSGQGVRVQPQHF. The CDR3, as DNA: TGTGCCACCTCAGGACAGGGGGTGAGAGTTCAGCCCCAGCATTTT. The chain links TRBV19 to TRBJ1-5; 10 bases match TRBD1. The CDR3 spans 15 residues. CDR1 and CDR2 (germline): LNHDA, SQIVND (reference sequence). The junction had 12 bases not matched to a gene; V was cut back by 10 bases and J by 6 bases.

In this sample, this clone turned up once. V is TRBV6-1 and J is TRBJ2-3; 10 bases agree with TRBD1. With V trimmed by 4 bases and J by 1 base, 2 bases remained unmatched. The CDR3 is 15 residues long. Germline CDR1 MNHNS, CDR2 SASEGT. The chain's CDR3 is CASSVGQGRTDTQYF. CDR3 bases: TGTGCCAGCAGTGTGGGACAGGGGCGCACAGATACGCAGTATTTT.

The chain is built from TRBV5-8 and TRBJ2-5, with 13 bases matching TRBD2. The germline V gene has CDR1 SGHTS and CDR2 YDEGEE. The CDR3 sequence is 18 residues long. The V and J ends lost 6 bases and 5 bases, in that order; junction bases with no gene match: 16. In nucleotides, the CDR3 is TGTGCCAGCACTACGAGGGGACTAGCGGGGTTTCAGGGGGAGACCCAGTACTTC. The encoded protein is CASTTRGLAGFQGETQYF.

The rearrangement links TRBV27 to TRBJ2-7; maybe TRBD1 (5 bases). CDR3 length: 13 residues. Trimming left V 6 bases short and J 7 bases short, with 16 bases between. CDR1 MNHEY and CDR2 SMNVEV come from the germline V gene (reference sequence). CDR3 nucleotides: TGTGCCAGCAGACGACAGTCCCCAGGGGAGCAGTACTTC. It codes for CASRRQSPGEQYF.

The chain carries TRBV6-6 and TRBJ1-2, with D maybe TRBD1 (6 bases). The V end was cut by 4 bases, the J end by 7 bases, with 22 bases between. Per the germline V gene, CDR1 is MNHNY and CDR2 is SVGAGI (reference sequence). The CDR3 length is 16 residues. CDR3 sequence: CASSFYAGALIGGYTF. As DNA, the CDR3 is TGTGCCAGCAGTTTCTATGCAGGGGCCCTCATCGGTGGCTACACCTTC.

The chain links TRBV5-6 to TRBJ2-7; D might be TRBD1 (6 bases). The V gene lost 0 bases and the J gene lost 4 bases, with 20 bases spanning the gap. This CDR3 has 17 residues. Germline CDR1 and CDR2: SGHDT and YYEEEE. The CDR3 DNA follows: TGTGCCAGCAGCTTGGAGTGGGCAGGGGCCAAGTCATACGAGCAGTACTTC. As protein: CASSLEWAGAKSYEQYF.